A single T cell receptor beta chain is shown here with its context. The data were obtained in a study of shared T cell receptors in the human thymus. The protocol was immunoSEQ multiplex PCR, while the TCRdb copy is restricted to in-frame clones and leaves out a portion. The sample contains some 660,000 clones, around 87% of which appear only once. The same sample was also used in a study of human thymus T cells. As that study records: Resections were taken during corrective heart surgery, and the thymus tissue came from these. Apparent bias marked the V and J gene usage of thymic and blood repertoires.

This sequence was found in a boy younger than two with a congenital heart defect. Material: thymocytes.

CDR3 coding DNA: TGTGCCAGCAGCGCGGGACAGAGGAATCAGCCCCAGCATTTT. As protein: CASSAGQRNQPQHF. This chain joins TRBV7-6 and TRBJ1-5, with 7 bases matching TRBD1. The CDR3 loop spans 14 amino acids. Trimming took 5 bases from V and 4 from J; bases not matched to a gene: 5. The germline CDR1 and CDR2 sequences are SGHVS and FNYEAQ.